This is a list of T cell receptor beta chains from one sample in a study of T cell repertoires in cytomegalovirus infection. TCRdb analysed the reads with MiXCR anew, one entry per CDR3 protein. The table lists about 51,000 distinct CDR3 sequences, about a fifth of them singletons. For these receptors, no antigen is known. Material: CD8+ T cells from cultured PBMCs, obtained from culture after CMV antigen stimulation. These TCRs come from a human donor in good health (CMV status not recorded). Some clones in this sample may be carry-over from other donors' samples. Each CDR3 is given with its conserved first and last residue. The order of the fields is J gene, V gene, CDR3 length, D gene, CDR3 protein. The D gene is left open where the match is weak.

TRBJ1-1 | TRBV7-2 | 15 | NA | CASSPSRASNTEAFF
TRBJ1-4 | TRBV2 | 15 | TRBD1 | CASSALQGFNEKLFF
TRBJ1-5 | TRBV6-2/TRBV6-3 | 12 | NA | CASSYAGQPQHF
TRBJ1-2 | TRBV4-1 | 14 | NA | CASSPSHSRYGYTF
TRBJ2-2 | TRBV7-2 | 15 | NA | CASSTLWSYTGELFF
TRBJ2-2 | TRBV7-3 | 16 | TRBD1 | CASSTQLTGGAGELFF
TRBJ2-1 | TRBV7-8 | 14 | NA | CASISRRAWDEQFF
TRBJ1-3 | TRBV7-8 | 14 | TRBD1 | CASSSTGPGNTIYF
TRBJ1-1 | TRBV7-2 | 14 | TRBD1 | CASNPDRGGTEAFF
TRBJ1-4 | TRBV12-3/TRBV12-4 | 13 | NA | CASRHPAGEKLFF
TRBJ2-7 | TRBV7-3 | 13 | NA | CASSFDKEYEQYF
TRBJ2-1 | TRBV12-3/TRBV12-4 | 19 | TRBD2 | CASTGTGNLAGSSYNEQFF
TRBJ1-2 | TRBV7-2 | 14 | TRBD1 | CASSRGQGRNGYTF
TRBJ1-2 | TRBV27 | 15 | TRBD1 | CASRDPGGSHYGYTF
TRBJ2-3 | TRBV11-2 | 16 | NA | CASSLFGPTGADTQYF
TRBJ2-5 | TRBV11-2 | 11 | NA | CASSSGPTQYF
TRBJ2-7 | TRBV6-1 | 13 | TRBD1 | CASSVDRDYEQYF
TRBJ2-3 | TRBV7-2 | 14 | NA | CASSLRQFTDTQYF
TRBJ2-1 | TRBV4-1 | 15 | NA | CASSQEGTPGGEQFF
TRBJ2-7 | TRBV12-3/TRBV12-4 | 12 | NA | CASSHDPGEQYF
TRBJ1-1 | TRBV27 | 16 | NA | CASSFDSRRPNTEAFF
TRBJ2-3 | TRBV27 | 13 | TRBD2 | CASSDGLAGTQYF
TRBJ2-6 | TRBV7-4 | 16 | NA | CASSSPTGTGANVLTF
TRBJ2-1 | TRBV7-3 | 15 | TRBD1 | CASSPRDSSYNEQFF
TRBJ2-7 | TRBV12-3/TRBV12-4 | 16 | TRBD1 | CASSSQGQGARYEQYF
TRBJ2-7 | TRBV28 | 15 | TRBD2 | CATSSGRNTNYEQYF
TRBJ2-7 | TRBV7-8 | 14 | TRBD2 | CASSLIGKAGEQYF
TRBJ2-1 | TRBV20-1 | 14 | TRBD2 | CSARLARSYNEQFF
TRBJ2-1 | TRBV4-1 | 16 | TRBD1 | CASSPLQGATYNEQFF
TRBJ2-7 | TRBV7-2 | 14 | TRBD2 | CASSLTGLAVEQYF
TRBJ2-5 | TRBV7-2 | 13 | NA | CASKPGAQETQYF
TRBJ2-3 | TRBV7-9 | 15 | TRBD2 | CASSSEREGSDTQYF
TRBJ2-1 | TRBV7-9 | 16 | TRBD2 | CASSPSAGGTVNEQFF
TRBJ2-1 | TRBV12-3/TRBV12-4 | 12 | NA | CASMRAYNEQFF
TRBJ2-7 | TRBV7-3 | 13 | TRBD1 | CASSLTGNYEQYF
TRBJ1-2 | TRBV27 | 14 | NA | CASSLFGGALGYTF
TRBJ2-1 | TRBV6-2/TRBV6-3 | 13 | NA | CASSPYLPNEQFF
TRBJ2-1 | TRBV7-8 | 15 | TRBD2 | CASSLRGGLDNEQFF
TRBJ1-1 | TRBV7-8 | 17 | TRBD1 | CASSLYIVGQGEGEAFF
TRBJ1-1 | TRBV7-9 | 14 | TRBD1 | CASSHGDRGTEAFF
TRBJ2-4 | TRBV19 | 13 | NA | CASSTLPKNIQYF
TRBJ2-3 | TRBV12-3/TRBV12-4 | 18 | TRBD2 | CASSFALGRGAYTDTQYF
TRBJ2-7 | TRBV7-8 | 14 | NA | CASSLIGTSYEQYF
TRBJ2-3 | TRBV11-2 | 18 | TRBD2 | CASSLRTSGRSGTDTQYF
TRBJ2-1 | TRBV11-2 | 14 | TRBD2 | CASSFVLGRDEQFF
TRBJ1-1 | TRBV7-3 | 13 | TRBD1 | CASSLDRGTEAFF
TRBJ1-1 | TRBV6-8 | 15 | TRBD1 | CASSFTGTGGTEAFF
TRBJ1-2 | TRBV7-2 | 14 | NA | CASSVDGAGLGYTF
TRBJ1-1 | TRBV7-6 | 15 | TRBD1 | CASSQSGQRNTEAFF
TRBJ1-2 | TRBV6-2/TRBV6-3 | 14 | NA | CASSYSGWDYGYTF
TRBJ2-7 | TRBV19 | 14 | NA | CASSIGAGWNEQYF
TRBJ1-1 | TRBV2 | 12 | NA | CASMRDGTEAFF
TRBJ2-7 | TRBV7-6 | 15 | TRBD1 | CASSLVQGANYEQYF
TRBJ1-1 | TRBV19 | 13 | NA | CASSIWGETEAFF
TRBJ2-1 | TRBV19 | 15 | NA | CASSKGGSSYNEQFF
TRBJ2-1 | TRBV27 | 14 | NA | CASSQGGKLSEQFF
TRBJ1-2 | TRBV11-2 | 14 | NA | CASSLRQGRYGYTF